The 2 T cell receptor beta chains reported below all come from one sample, sequenced in a study of neurological immune-mediated disorders. TCRdb passed the 5' RACE reads through MiXCR, listing each CDR3 protein once. The sample carries some 65,000 distinct CDR3 sequences, 5.2% recorded once. The sequencing sample was made of PBMCs. Receptors were obtained from a woman in her 30s with multiple sclerosis.

This clonotype was observed many times. The chain combines TRBV7-2 with TRBJ2-7; D not resolved. Trimming removed 1 base from V and 0 bases from J, with 7 bases in between. The CDR3 is 14 amino acids. The germline V gene encodes CDR1 SGHTA and CDR2 FQGNSA. The CDR3 spells CASSLVVSSYEQYF. For the CDR3, the DNA is TGTGCCAGCAGCTTAGTCGTCAGCTCCTACGAGCAGTACTTC.

In this sample, this clonotype turned up many times. The V call is TRBV6-1, the J call TRBJ1-2; 7 nucleotides line up with TRBD1. The CDR3 is 15 residues long. The V segment lost 7 bases and the J segment 0 bases; nucleotides outside the gene matches: 8. The germline gives CDR1 MNHNS, CDR2 SASEGT. CDR3 sequence: CASKEDRTPNYGYTF. In DNA form, the CDR3 reads TGTGCCAGCAAGGAGGACAGGACCCCTAACTATGGCTACACCTTC.